The 27 T cell receptor beta chains in this list originate from one sample, sequenced in a study of blood T cell repertoires in COVID-19. Produced via immunoSEQ multiplex PCR; TCRdb's table is partial and in-frame only. The sample gives 110,000 or so clones, 85% of which show up once; 10% to 15% is in the top ten. The sequenced material came from peripheral blood. The receptor source for this set is a human donor in a cohort sampled during active COVID-19.

The chain employs TRBV20-1 and TRBJ2-3; D possibly corresponds to TRBD2 (6 bases). The CDR3 loop spans 10 amino acids. Between the trimmed V and J ends, which lost 6 bases and 8 bases, there was a span of 9 bases. The germline V gene encodes CDR1 DFQATT and CDR2 SNEGSKA (reference sequence). The CDR3 region is CSAEEGTQYF. The CDR3 DNA is TGCAGTGCGGAGGAGGGTACGCAGTATTTT.

The chain has TRBV10-3 and TRBJ2-7, with 10 bases matching TRBD1. Unmatched junction bases numbered 12, after V lost 1 base and J lost 9 bases. Germline assignment: CDR1 ENHRY and CDR2 SYGVKD. The CDR3 loop spans 16 amino acids. CDR3 in DNA: TGTGCCATCAGTGAGTTGGATAGGACAGGGGGAGTCTTGCAGTACTTC. It encodes CAISELDRTGGVLQYF.

The V gene is TRBV24-1, the J gene TRBJ1-6; TRBD1 might be the D (5 bases). CDR1 and CDR2 from the germline V gene are KGHDR and SFDVKD. The CDR3 has 15 residues. Trimming took 8 bases from V and 4 from J, leaving 14 bases between them. As DNA, the CDR3 is TGTGCCACCATTGGATGGGGGAGGTATAATTCACCCCTCCACTTT. Translating it yields CATIGWGRYNSPLHF.

This chain connects TRBV10-3 to TRBJ1-6, with 8 positions matching TRBD1. The CDR3 sequence is 13 residues long. In germline, CDR1 is ENHRY, CDR2 SYGVKD. The ends lost 8 bases at V and 10 bases at J; junction bases unmatched: 7. The CDR3 nucleotides read TGTGCCATCCGAGGACAGGGTCAGTCACCCCTCCACTTT. Translating gives CAIRGQGQSPLHF.

The chain has TRBV30 and TRBJ2-7, with 7 bases identical to TRBD1. The CDR3 loop spans 14 amino acids. Trimming removed 0 bases from V and 1 base from J; junction bases left unmatched: 3. Germline V lookup: CDR1 GTSNPN, CDR2 SVGIG (reference sequence). CDR3 protein: CAWSVGRGSYEQYF. The CDR3 region has the DNA TGTGCCTGGAGTGTCGGCAGGGGGTCCTACGAGCAGTACTTC.

V usage is TRBV9 and J usage is TRBJ1-3; TRBD1 matches at 7 bases. Trimming at V came to 1 base and at J to 2 bases, leaving 3 bases not matched to a gene. Looked up from germline, CDR1 is SGDLS and CDR2 is YYNGEE. The CDR3 runs to 15 residues. As DNA, the CDR3 is TGTGCCAGCAGCGTAAATACAGGGGCTGGAAACACCATATATTTT. Its protein is CASSVNTGAGNTIYF.

On this clone: An end of the junction differs from the germline gene, which may be a read error. This sequence joins TRBV30 and TRBJ1-4, with D perhaps TRBD1 (6 bases). The CDR3 spans 14 residues. Looked up from germline, CDR1 is GTSNPN and CDR2 is SVGIG (reference sequence). CDR3 sequence: CAWSVRGTKEKLFF. CDR3 DNA: TGTGCCTGGAGTGTAAGGGGGACTAAGGAAAAACTGTTTTTT.

J is TRBJ1-1 and V is TRBV6-2 or TRBV6-3; TRBD1 agrees at 10 bases. CDR1 and CDR2 (germline): MNHEY, SVGEGT. V shed 2 bases, J shed 1 base, and the junction held 1 base outside the gene matches. This CDR3 region has 15 residues. CDR3 bases: TGTGCCAGCAGTTACCGACAGGGGGCGAACACTGAAGCTTTCTTT. Encoded protein: CASSYRQGANTEAFF.

CDR3 amino acids: CASSTTGTYGYTF. CDR3 coding DNA: TGTGCCAGCAGTACTACGGGGACATATGGCTACACCTTC. The V gene is TRBV27, the J gene TRBJ1-2; D possibly corresponds to TRBD1 (6 bases). This CDR3 has 13 amino acids. Germline CDR1 and CDR2: MNHEY and SMNVEV (reference sequence). The V end lost 5 bases, the J end lost 5 bases, and 12 bases lay between the germline ends.

This clone has a single count. The chain is built from TRBV21-1 and TRBJ1-5; the D call in the table, TRBD1, was not verified against the DNA. TRBV21-1 is a listed pseudogene. The CDR3 runs 16 residues. CDR3 in DNA: TGTGCCAGCAGCCATGGACAGGACCCTAGCAATCAGCCCCAGCATTTT. It encodes CASSHGQDPSNQPQHF.

V gene TRBV4-1 combines with J gene TRBJ1-6, with D possibly being TRBD1 (6 bases). CDR3 length: 17 residues. The germline V and J ends were trimmed by 0 bases and 2 bases, with 11 bases remaining between them. CDR1 MGHRA and CDR2 YSYEKL come from the germline V gene. This CDR3 reads CASSQEQGITYNSPLHF. Written as DNA, the CDR3 is TGCGCCAGCAGCCAAGAGCAGGGGATAACCTATAATTCACCCCTCCACTTT.

V usage is TRBV4-3 and J usage is TRBJ1-2, with TRBD1 as a possible D gene (5 bases). The CDR3 loop spans 15 amino acids. Germline CDR1 reads LGHNA; CDR2 reads YSLEER. The V and J ends lost 4 bases and 4 bases respectively, with 16 bases between them. DNA of the CDR3: TGCGCCAGCAGCCCGGCTGGGGGAGGGAGCTATGGCTACACCTTC. It specifies CASSPAGGGSYGYTF.

This chain links TRBV6-5 with TRBJ2-1; 13 bases line up with TRBD2. Germline lookup yields CDR1 MNHEY and CDR2 SVGAGI. Germline trimming cut 4 bases from V and 5 bases from J; bases unmatched to any gene: 5. This CDR3 spans 16 amino acids. In nucleotides, the CDR3 is TGTGCCAGCAGTTCCGGACTAGCGGGGGTAGACAATGAGCAGTTCTTC. Protein sequence: CASSSGLAGVDNEQFF.

The rearrangement uses TRBV28 and TRBJ1-5, with D perhaps matching TRBD1 (6 bases). V was trimmed by 5 bases and J by 5 bases, leaving 7 bases between them. Per germline, CDR1 MDHEN and CDR2 SYDVKM. The CDR3 length is 12 residues. In DNA, the CDR3 is TGTGCCAGCAGTCAGGGGTATCAGCCCCAGCATTTT. Translated, it gives CASSQGYQPQHF.

The rearrangement uses TRBV24-1 and TRBJ2-3, with 12 bases fitting TRBD2. Trimming took 3 bases from V and 0 from J; bases not matched to a gene: 6. CDR3 length equals 18 residues. Germline V CDR1 and CDR2: KGHDR, SFDVKD. CDR3 residues: CATSDAGLAGPSTDTQYF. DNA of the CDR3: TGTGCCACCAGTGATGCCGGACTAGCGGGGCCCAGCACAGATACGCAGTATTTT.

The chain has TRBV28 and TRBJ2-7, with 7 bases lining up with TRBD2. Unmatched junction bases numbered 4, after V lost 3 bases and J lost 2 bases. The CDR3 contains 14 residues. Germline CDR1 is MDHEN and CDR2 is SYDVKM. The CDR3 sequence: CASSLRLAAYEQYF. The CDR3 DNA is TGTGCCAGCAGTTTGAGACTAGCAGCCTACGAGCAGTACTTC.

The V and J genes are TRBV10-2 and TRBJ2-3; 9 nucleotides agree with TRBD2. Per germline, CDR1 WSHSY and CDR2 SAAADI. J was trimmed by 0 bases and V by 6 bases; bases with no gene match: 1. CDR3 length: 14 residues. CDR3 coding DNA: TGCGCCAGCAGGACTAGCGGTAGCACAGATACGCAGTATTTT. Protein product: CASRTSGSTDTQYF.

The gene calls are TRBV6-6 and TRBJ2-1; weak D call: TRBD1 (5 bases). Trimming shortened V by 6 bases and J by 4 bases, and 10 bases separated the two germline ends. Germline lookup yields CDR1 MNHNY and CDR2 SVGAGI (reference sequence). This CDR3 region has 13 residues. CDR3 DNA sequence: TGTGCCAGCAGCCAGGGTCCTTACAATGAGCAGTTCTTC. Residues: CASSQGPYNEQFF.

V is TRBV9 and J is TRBJ1-1, with a possible D match to TRBD1 (5 bases). Germline values: CDR1 SGDLS, CDR2 YYNGEE. CDR3 length equals 13 residues. With 2 bases removed from V and 7 bases from J, the gap between germline ends came to 12 bases. This CDR3 is CASSVGTLREAFF. The CDR3 DNA is TGTGCCAGCAGCGTCGGGACTCTCCGTGAAGCTTTCTTT.

The genes are TRBV5-6 and TRBJ1-5; weak D call: TRBD1 (6 bases). Trimming stripped 3 bases from V and 3 bases from J, with 10 bases between. CDR3 size: 14 residues. Germline loops: CDR1 SGHDT, CDR2 YYEEEE. The CDR3 sequence is CASSYRQDNQPQHF. DNA for the CDR3: TGTGCCAGCAGCTATCGACAGGACAATCAGCCCCAGCATTTT.

CDR3 amino acids: CSVDRGALNEQFF. In nucleotides, the CDR3 is TGCAGCGTGGACAGGGGGGCCTTGAATGAGCAGTTCTTC. The chain carries TRBV29-1 and TRBJ2-1; 10 nucleotides match TRBD1. CDR1 SQVTM and CDR2 ANQGSEA come from the germline V gene. V shed 6 bases and J 7 bases; nucleotides not matched to a gene: 6. CDR3 size: 13 residues.

This chain joins TRBV27 and TRBJ1-2, with TRBD1 identical over 8 bases. The germline CDR1 and CDR2 sequences are MNHEY and SMNVEV (reference sequence). This CDR3 spans 14 amino acids. The J segment lost 4 bases and the V segment lost 5 bases, leaving 6 bases of the junction unmatched. CDR3 region: CASSMAGGSYGYTF. CDR3 bases: TGTGCCAGCAGTATGGCAGGGGGCAGCTATGGCTACACCTTC.

The V call is TRBV28, the J call TRBJ2-3; 7 bases are shared with TRBD1. Per the germline V gene, CDR1 is MDHEN and CDR2 is SYDVKM. The CDR3 contains 17 residues. Germline trimming cut 5 bases from V and 0 bases from J; bases unmatched to any gene: 11. The CDR3 DNA is TGTGCCAGCAGTCGTTCCAGACAGGGAACAAGCACAGATACGCAGTATTTT. Residues: CASSRSRQGTSTDTQYF.

This clone came up once. The genes are TRBV7-6 and TRBJ1-1; 7 bases agree with TRBD1. The germline CDR1 and CDR2 sequences are SGHVS and FNYEAQ. J lost 5 bases, V lost 5 bases, and 11 bases had no gene match. This CDR3 comprises 15 residues. The CDR3 DNA reads TGTGCCAGCAGCCAGTCGACAGGGAGTAGGACTGAAGCTTTCTTT. Translating gives CASSQSTGSRTEAFF.

The table lists this clone with a count of one. The chain joins TRBV7-3 to TRBJ1-1; unclear D gene. Trimming removed 4 bases at V and 3 bases at J, with 9 bases between. The CDR3 runs to 13 residues. Germline V gene data show CDR1 as SGHTA and CDR2 as FQGTGA. In DNA, the CDR3 is TGTGCCAGCAGCTCCGGGAAAGACACTGAAGCTTTCTTT. Residues: CASSSGKDTEAFF.

The gene calls are TRBV28 and TRBJ2-3; 7 bases align to TRBD2. Germline CDR1 and CDR2: MDHEN and SYDVKM. V lost 6 bases and J lost 3; bases outside the gene matches: 12. The CDR3 is made up of 16 amino acids. CDR3 sequence reads: CASRVTGGLSTDTQYF. As DNA, the CDR3 is TGTGCCAGCAGAGTGACCGGGGGGTTGAGTACAGATACGCAGTATTTT. The full variable domain, its missing parts supplied by reference TRBV28 and TRBJ2-3, is DVKVTQSSRYLVKRTGEKVFLECVQDMDHENMFWYRQDPGLGLRLIYFSYDVKMKEKGDIPEGYSVSREKKERFSLILESASTNQTSMYLCASRVTGGLSTDTQYFGPGTRLTVL.

V usage is TRBV25-1 and J usage is TRBJ1-1; 10 bases agree with TRBD1. The CDR3 length is 15 residues. CDR1 MGHDK and CDR2 SYGVNS come from the germline V gene. Losses at the gene ends were 8 bases for V and 6 bases for J; bases not matched to a gene: 12. This chain's CDR3 is CASRPGTGERAEAFF. The CDR3 DNA sequence: TGTGCCAGCCGGCCCGGGACAGGGGAGAGGGCTGAAGCTTTCTTT.